This T cell receptor beta chain originates from a study of OX40 agonist ivuxolimab in advanced cancers. Overall study context: Enrollees could have had prior anti-PD-1, anti-PD-L1 or anti-CTLA-4 therapy, which about 40% had received.

Study-wide results and caveats: CD8+ T cells were the subset that, on average, had more expanded clones than CD4+.

The CDR3 runs 18 residues. Comment on this clone: Its antigen is still unknown.

Only in-frame clones appear in the TCRdb table, and some are missing; sequencing was by immunoSEQ multiplex PCR. The data contain around 80,000 clones, 92% of them singletons. Sample: CD4+ or CD8+ T cells sorted from blood, taken in a trial of the OX40 agonist ivuxolimab. This receptor was obtained from an adult with an advanced solid tumor such as melanoma, head and neck, liver or kidney cancer. The V call is TRBV21-1, the J call TRBJ2-3; the table's D call, TRBD1, was not checked against the DNA. TRBV21-1 is a known pseudogene. CDR3 nucleotides: TGTGCCAGCAGCCCGGAGACAGGAACCGGGTTTATCACAGATACGCAGTATTTT. Residues: CASSPETGTGFITDTQYF.